The following is a T cell receptor (beta chain) sequence with its context. This CDR3 is built from 13 residues. Germline V gene data show CDR1 as LNHDA and CDR2 as SQIVND (reference sequence). V was cut by 5 bases and J by 7 bases, with 14 bases left in between. The data were obtained in a study of cytomegalovirus exposure and HLA in healthy donors. PCR involved 60 Vbeta and 13 Jbeta primers. TCRdb's table, derived via immunoSEQ multiplex PCR, lists solely in-frame clones and lacks some. This sample has about 63,000 clones, with around 85% found just once. The source is a woman aged 25 to 39 in good health and CMV-seronegative. The sample comprised PBMCs. The J gene is TRBJ1-1, the V gene TRBV19; a weak D match, TRBD1 (5 bases). The CDR3 is CASSGGRWVEAFF. The CDR3 DNA reads TGTGCCAGTAGTGGGGGGAGGTGGGTTGAAGCTTTCTTT.